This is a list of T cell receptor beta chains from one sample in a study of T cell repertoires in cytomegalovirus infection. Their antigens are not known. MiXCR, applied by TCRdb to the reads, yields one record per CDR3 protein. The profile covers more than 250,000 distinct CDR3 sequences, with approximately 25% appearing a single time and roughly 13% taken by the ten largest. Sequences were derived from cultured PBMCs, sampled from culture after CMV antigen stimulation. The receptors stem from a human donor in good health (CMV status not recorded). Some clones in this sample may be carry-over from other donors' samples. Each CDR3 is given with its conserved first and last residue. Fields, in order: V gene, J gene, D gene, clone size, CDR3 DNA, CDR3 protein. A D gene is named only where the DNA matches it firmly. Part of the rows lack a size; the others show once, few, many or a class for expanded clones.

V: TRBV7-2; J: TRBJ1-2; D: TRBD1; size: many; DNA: TGTGCCAGCAGCCCCACAGACAGGGGGCAATCAAACTATGGCTACACCTTC; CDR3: CASSPTDRGQSNYGYTF
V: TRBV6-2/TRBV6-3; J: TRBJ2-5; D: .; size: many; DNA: TGTGCCAGCAGTCTCCCGGGACTGGCGCGCGGGACCCAGTACTTC; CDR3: CASSLPGLARGTQYF
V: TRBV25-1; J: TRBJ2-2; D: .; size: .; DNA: TGTGCCAGCAGTGAATACGGGAGAAACACCGGGGAGCTGTTTTTT; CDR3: CASSEYGRNTGELFF
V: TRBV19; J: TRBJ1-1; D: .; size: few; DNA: TGTGCCAGTAGTATTCGGGGAGTAAACAGGGTGAACACTGAAGCTTTCTTT; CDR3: CASSIRGVNRVNTEAFF
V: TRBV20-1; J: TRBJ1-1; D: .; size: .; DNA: TGCAGTGCTAGAGATGTATACGGGTTTGACACTGAAGCTTTCTTT; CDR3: CSARDVYGFDTEAFF
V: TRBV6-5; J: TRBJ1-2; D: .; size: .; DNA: TGTGCCAGCAGTTACGGCGGGACCGGGGAAATCTATGGCTACACCTTC; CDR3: CASSYGGTGEIYGYTF
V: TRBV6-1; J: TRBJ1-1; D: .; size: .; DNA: TGTGCCAGTTACCGGACAGCTCCGCCTGAAGCTTTCTTT; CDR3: CASYRTAPPEAFF
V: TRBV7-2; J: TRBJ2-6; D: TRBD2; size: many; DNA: TGTGCCAGCAGCTTGGGACTAGCGGGAGCGTTGGGGGCCAACGTCCTGACTTTC; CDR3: CASSLGLAGALGANVLTF
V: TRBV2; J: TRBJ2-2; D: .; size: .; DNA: TGTGCCAGCAGTGAATGGGCGAACACCGGGGAGCTGTTTTTT; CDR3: CASSEWANTGELFF
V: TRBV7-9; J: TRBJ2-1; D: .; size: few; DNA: TGTGCCAGCAGCTCCGCCCAGCGGGCCTACAATGAGCAGTTCTTC; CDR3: CASSSAQRAYNEQFF
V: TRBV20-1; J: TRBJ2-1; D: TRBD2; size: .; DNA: TGCAGTGCTAGCCTAGCGGGTTCCTACAATGAGCAGTTCTTC; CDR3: CSASLAGSYNEQFF
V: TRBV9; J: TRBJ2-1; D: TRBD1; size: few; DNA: TGTGCCAGCAGCGTTGGTGCCAGGGGGCTATCATCTGAGCAGTTCTTC; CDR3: CASSVGARGLSSEQFF
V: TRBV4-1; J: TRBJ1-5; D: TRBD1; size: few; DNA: TGCGCCAGCAGCCAAGAGACAGGGGGCAATCAGCCCCAGCATTTT; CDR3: CASSQETGGNQPQHF
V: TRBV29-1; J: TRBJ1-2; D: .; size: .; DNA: TGCAGCGTTGAAATGCATGGGGGCGCAGGTGGCTACACCTTC; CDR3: CSVEMHGGAGGYTF